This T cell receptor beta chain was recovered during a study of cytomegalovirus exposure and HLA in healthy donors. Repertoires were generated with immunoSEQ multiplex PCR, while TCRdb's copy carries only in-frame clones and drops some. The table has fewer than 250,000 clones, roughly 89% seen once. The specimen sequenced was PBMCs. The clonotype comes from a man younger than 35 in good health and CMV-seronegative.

This chain's CDR3 is CASSSSVYTGELFF. CDR3 DNA sequence: TGTGCCAGCAGCTCCTCCGTCTACACCGGGGAGCTGTTTTTT. The chain joins TRBV7-6 to TRBJ2-2; D not certain. The CDR3 extends over 14 amino acids. Germline V gene sequence: CDR1 SGHVS, CDR2 FNYEAQ. Trimming cost V 4 bases and J 3 bases, with 9 bases left between them.